The 20 T cell receptor beta chains reported below all come from one sample, sequenced in a study of neoadjuvant anti-PD-1 for oral cavity cancer. Method: immunoSEQ multiplex PCR; TCRdb's copy keeps in-frame clones and lacks some. The table shows 15,000 or so clones, with approximately 66% occurring only once. The sample in question was PBMCs, obtained before nivolumab (anti-PD-1) treatment. The receptors shown here come from a person aged 35 to 85 with oral cavity squamous cell carcinoma.

This clone appeared a few times. This chain links TRBV5-1 with TRBJ1-4; D call uncertain. Deletions cut 4 bases from V and 5 bases from J, with 15 bases between. CDR1 SGHRS and CDR2 YFSETQ come from the germline V gene. The CDR3 loop spans 15 amino acids. CDR3 protein: CASSANLNRNEKLFF. The CDR3 coding sequence is TGCGCCAGCAGCGCAAACCTAAACCGGAATGAAAAACTGTTTTTT.

The J gene is TRBJ1-6, the V gene TRBV7-9, with a weak D call TRBD1 (5 bases). The CDR3 covers 18 residues. Germline CDR1 reads SEHNR; CDR2 reads FQNEAQ (reference sequence). Trimming shortened V by 2 bases and J by 7 bases, and 21 bases separated the two germline ends. The CDR3 loop reads CASSLSGAGMFRNSPLHF. In nucleotides, the CDR3 is TGTGCCAGCAGCTTATCCGGGGCAGGGATGTTTAGAAATTCACCCCTCCACTTT.

The J gene is TRBJ2-6, the V gene TRBV19; D unresolved. The CDR3 totals 16 residues. Germline V gene lookup returns CDR1 LNHDA and CDR2 SQIVND (reference sequence). V lost 0 bases and J 2 bases, leaving 8 bases between the germline ends. The CDR3 is CASSIDQSAGANVLTF. The CDR3 DNA reads as TGTGCCAGTAGTATAGATCAGAGTGCTGGGGCCAACGTCCTGACTTTC.

This chain connects TRBV10-3 to TRBJ2-2; D gene unclear. Germline CDR1 and CDR2: ENHRY and SYGVKD. The CDR3 totals 17 residues. The V end lost 0 bases, the J end lost 0 bases, and 11 bases lay between the germline ends. CDR3 coding DNA: TGTGCCATCAGTGAGTCGATCGTGCGGTCGAACACCGGGGAGCTGTTTTTT. It encodes CAISESIVRSNTGELFF.

The chain employs TRBV5-1 and TRBJ2-1; 8 nucleotides line up with TRBD2. The length of the CDR3 is 17 residues. From germline, CDR1 is SGHRS and CDR2 YFSETQ. J lost 0 bases, V lost 2 bases, and 7 bases had no gene match. The CDR3 reads CASSFSGSLSSYNEQFF. CDR3 sequence (DNA): TGCGCCAGCAGCTTCAGCGGGAGTTTGAGCTCCTACAATGAGCAGTTCTTC. Variable domain in full (rest from reference TRBV5-1 and TRBJ2-1): KAGVTQTPRYLIKTRGQQVTLSCSPISGHRSVSWYQQTPGQGLQFLFEYFSETQRNKGNFPGRFSGRQFSNSRSEMNVSTLELGDSALYLCASSFSGSLSSYNEQFFGPGTRLTVL.

The CDR3 loop is CASRDGQLNTEAFF. The CDR3 region has the DNA TGTGCCAGTCGGGACGGACAATTGAACACTGAAGCTTTCTTT. V gene TRBV11-3 combines with J gene TRBJ1-1; weak D call: TRBD1 (5 bases). CDR3 length: 14 residues. Trimming removed 9 bases from V and 0 bases from J, with 14 bases in between. Germline V gene data show CDR1 as SGHNT and CDR2 as YENEEA.

The sample holds a few counts of this clone. The chain carries TRBV10-1 and TRBJ2-1, with 7 bases identical to TRBD1. The CDR3 runs 12 residues. V trimming: 3 bases; J trimming: 7 bases; junction bases outside the gene matches: 0. Germline V gene sequence: CDR1 WNHNN, CDR2 SYGVQD (reference sequence). CDR3 sequence: CASSEQGNEQFF. The CDR3 DNA is TGCGCCAGCAGTGAACAGGGGAATGAGCAGTTCTTC.

V is TRBV10-3 and J is TRBJ2-3, with 13 bases lining up with TRBD2. V lost 9 bases to trimming and J lost 4 bases; unmatched junction nucleotides: 4. The CDR3 runs to 14 residues. Germline V gene data show CDR1 as ENHRY and CDR2 as SYGVKD. CDR3 sequence reads: CAIGTSGNPDTQYF. The CDR3 region has the DNA TGTGCCATAGGGACTAGCGGGAACCCAGATACGCAGTATTTT.

This clone has more than one count but fewer than ten. The V gene is TRBV9, the J gene TRBJ2-7; 11 bases agree with TRBD2. Germline assignment: CDR1 SGDLS and CDR2 YYNGEE. The CDR3 runs to 15 residues. V lost 4 bases and J lost 3; bases outside the gene matches: 6. CDR3 nucleotides: TGTGCCAGCAGCTCGTCGACTAGCGGGATCTACGAGCAGTACTTC. Protein: CASSSSTSGIYEQYF.

V is TRBV10-2 and J is TRBJ1-2; 9 bases are shared with TRBD1. The CDR3 runs 16 residues. The V and J ends lost 2 bases and 5 bases, in that order; junction bases with no gene match: 9. Germline assignment: CDR1 WSHSY and CDR2 SAAADI. CDR3 in DNA: TGCGCCAGCAGTGAGCGGCGGACAGGGGTCGGATATGGCTACACCTTC. It translates to CASSERRTGVGYGYTF.

The chain combines TRBV5-1 with TRBJ2-1; unclear D gene. CDR3 length equals 13 residues. Trimming left V 4 bases short and J 5 bases short, with 10 bases between. Germline assignment: CDR1 SGHRS and CDR2 YFSETQ. In DNA, the CDR3 is TGCGCCAGCAGCCTCCCGCTAGACAATGAGCAGTTCTTC. Translating gives CASSLPLDNEQFF.

J is TRBJ2-7 and V is TRBV6-4, with 9 bases aligning to TRBD1. This CDR3 is 15 amino acids long. Germline V gene sequence: CDR1 MRHNA, CDR2 SNTAGT. The trim removed 3 bases at V and 4 bases at J, leaving 7 bases unmatched. CDR3 loop: CASSEVQGAGYEQYF. The CDR3 coding sequence is TGTGCCAGCAGTGAAGTACAGGGGGCCGGATACGAGCAGTACTTC.

This chain joins TRBV7-9 and TRBJ1-5; D remains ambiguous. From germline, CDR1 is SEHNR and CDR2 FQNEAQ (reference sequence). Trimming shortened V by 4 bases and J by 3 bases, and 4 bases separated the two germline ends. The CDR3 contains 12 residues. DNA for the CDR3: TGTGCCAGCAGCTCGGCCAATCAGCCCCAGCATTTT. Amino acids: CASSSANQPQHF. Supplemented by reference TRBV7-9 and TRBJ1-5, the full variable domain reads DTGVSQNPRHKITKRGQNVTFRCDPISEHNRLYWYRQTLGQGPEFLTYFQNEAQLEKSRLLSDRFSAERPKGSFSTLEIQRTEQGDSAMYLCASSSANQPQHFGDGTRLSIL.

This clone was seen more than once but under ten times. V is TRBV6-5 and J is TRBJ1-1; perhaps TRBD1 as D (6 bases). This CDR3 is 14 amino acids long. Germline V lookup: CDR1 MNHEY, CDR2 SVGAGI. Trimming pared 5 bases from V and 5 bases from J, leaving 15 bases between. CDR3 sequence: CASSRTATKTEAFF. The DNA for the CDR3 is TGTGCCAGCAGTCGGACAGCCACGAAGACTGAAGCTTTCTTT.

The chain links TRBV27 to TRBJ2-1, with TRBD2 matching 8 bases. The CDR3 consists of 14 residues. J lost 14 bases, V lost 3 bases, and 12 bases had no gene match. Germline-derived CDR1 and CDR2 are MNHEY and SMNVEV (reference sequence). Here the CDR3 DNA reads TGTGCCAGCAGTTTCGCGGGAGGCCCATCCTCCGAGTTCTTC. Amino acids: CASSFAGGPSSEFF.

This rearrangement joins TRBV6-5 to TRBJ1-1, with a weak D call TRBD1 (6 bases). V was clipped by 2 bases and J by 7 bases, with 11 bases between them. Germline V lookup: CDR1 MNHEY, CDR2 SVGAGI. CDR3 length: 13 amino acids. CDR3 nucleotides: TGTGCCAGCAGTTACGGGGGCGGAGGTGAAGCTTTCTTT. Translated, it gives CASSYGGGGEAFF.

The chain combines TRBV5-1 with TRBJ2-7, with TRBD1 identical over 9 bases. The J segment lost 2 bases and the V segment lost 4 bases, leaving 10 bases of the junction unmatched. The CDR3 extends over 16 amino acids. Looked up from germline, CDR1 is SGHRS and CDR2 is YFSETQ. The CDR3, as DNA: TGCGCCAGCAGCATAGAGGGACAGGGAGGGACCTACGAGCAGTACTTC. The encoded protein is CASSIEGQGGTYEQYF.

The V and J genes are TRBV5-1 and TRBJ1-4, with 9 nucleotides matching TRBD1. CDR3 size: 16 residues. J was trimmed by 8 bases and V by 4 bases; bases with no gene match: 12. Germline lookup yields CDR1 SGHRS and CDR2 YFSETQ. Here the CDR3 DNA reads TGCGCCAGCAGCGCGGGGACAGGGCGATTGCCCGAAAAACTGTTTTTT. This encodes CASSAGTGRLPEKLFF. Based on the CDR3 plus reference TRBV5-1 and TRBJ1-4, the full variable domain is KAGVTQTPRYLIKTRGQQVTLSCSPISGHRSVSWYQQTPGQGLQFLFEYFSETQRNKGNFPGRFSGRQFSNSRSEMNVSTLELGDSALYLCASSAGTGRLPEKLFFGSGTQLSVL.

The V call is TRBV27, the J call TRBJ1-5, with a tentative D call TRBD1 (5 bases). Trimming removed 3 bases from V and 6 bases from J, with 15 bases in between. This CDR3 has 15 residues. Germline values: CDR1 MNHEY, CDR2 SMNVEV (reference sequence). Written as DNA, the CDR3 is TGTGCCAGCAGTTTCCTGGAGGGGATCGGTCAGCCCCAGCATTTT. Amino acids: CASSFLEGIGQPQHF.

The chain links TRBV29-1 to TRBJ1-4; no clear D gene. This CDR3 comprises 10 residues. V was shortened by 7 bases and J by 5 bases, with 5 bases between the two germline ends. CDR1 SQVTM and CDR2 ANQGSEA come from the germline V gene. CDR3 loop: CSAANEKLFF. The DNA of the CDR3 is TGCAGCGCCGCGAATGAAAAACTGTTTTTT.